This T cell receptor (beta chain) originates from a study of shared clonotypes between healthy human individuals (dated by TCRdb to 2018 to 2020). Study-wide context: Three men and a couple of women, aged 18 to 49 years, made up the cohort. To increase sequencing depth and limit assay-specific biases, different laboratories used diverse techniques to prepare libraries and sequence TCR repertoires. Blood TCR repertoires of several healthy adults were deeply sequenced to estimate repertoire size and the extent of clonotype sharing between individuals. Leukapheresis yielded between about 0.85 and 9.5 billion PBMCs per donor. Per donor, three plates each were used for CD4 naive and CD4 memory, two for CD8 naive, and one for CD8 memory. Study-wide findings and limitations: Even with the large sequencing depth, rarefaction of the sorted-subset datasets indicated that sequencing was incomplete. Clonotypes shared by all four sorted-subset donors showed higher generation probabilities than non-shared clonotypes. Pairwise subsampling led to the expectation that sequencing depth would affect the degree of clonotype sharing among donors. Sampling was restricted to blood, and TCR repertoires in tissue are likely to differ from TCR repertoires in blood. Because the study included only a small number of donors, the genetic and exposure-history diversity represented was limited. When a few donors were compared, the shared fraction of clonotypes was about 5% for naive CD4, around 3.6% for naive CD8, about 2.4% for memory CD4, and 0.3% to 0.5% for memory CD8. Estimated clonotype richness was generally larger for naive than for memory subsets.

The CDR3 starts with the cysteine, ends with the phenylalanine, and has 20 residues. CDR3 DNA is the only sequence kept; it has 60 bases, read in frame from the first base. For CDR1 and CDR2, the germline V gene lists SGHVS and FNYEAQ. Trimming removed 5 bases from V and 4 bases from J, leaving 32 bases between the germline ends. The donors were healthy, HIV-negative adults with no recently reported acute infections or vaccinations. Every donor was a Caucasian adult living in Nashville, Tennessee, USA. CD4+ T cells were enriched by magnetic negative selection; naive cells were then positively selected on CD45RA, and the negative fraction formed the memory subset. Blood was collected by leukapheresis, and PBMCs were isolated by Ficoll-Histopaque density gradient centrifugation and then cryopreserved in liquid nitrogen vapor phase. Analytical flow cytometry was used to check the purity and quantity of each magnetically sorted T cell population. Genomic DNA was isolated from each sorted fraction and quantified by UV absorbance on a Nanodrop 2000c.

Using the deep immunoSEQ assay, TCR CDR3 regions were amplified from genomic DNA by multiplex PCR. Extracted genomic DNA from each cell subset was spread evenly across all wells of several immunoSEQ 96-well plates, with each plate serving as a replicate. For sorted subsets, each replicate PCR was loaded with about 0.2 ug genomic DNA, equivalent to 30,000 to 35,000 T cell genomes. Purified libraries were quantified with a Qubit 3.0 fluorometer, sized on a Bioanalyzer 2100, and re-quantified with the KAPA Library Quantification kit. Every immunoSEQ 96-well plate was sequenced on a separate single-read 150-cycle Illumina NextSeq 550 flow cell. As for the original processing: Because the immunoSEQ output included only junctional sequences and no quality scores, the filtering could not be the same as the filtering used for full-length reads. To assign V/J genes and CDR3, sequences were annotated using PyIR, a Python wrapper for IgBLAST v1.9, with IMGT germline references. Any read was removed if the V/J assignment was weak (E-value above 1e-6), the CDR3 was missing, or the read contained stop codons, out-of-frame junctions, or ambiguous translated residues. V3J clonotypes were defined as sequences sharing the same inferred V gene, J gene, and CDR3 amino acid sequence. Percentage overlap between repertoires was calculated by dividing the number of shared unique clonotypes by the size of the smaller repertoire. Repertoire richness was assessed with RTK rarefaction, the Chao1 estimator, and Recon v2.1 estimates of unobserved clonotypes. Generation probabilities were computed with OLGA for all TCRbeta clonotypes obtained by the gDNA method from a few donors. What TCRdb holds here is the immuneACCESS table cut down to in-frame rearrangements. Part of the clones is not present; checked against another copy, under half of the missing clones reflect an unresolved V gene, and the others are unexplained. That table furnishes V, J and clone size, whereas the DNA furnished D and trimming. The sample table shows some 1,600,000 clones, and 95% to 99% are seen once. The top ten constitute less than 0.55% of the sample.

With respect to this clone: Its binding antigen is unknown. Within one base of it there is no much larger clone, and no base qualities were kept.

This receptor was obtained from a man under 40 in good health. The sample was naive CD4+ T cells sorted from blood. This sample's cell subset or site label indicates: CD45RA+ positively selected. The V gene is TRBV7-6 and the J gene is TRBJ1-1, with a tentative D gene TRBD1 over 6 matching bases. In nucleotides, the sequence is TGTGCCAGCAGCCCCGGGTGGACTGGGGGCCGAAAAGCTTTGGGCACTGAAGCTTTCTTT. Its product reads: CASSPGWTGGRKALGTEAFF.